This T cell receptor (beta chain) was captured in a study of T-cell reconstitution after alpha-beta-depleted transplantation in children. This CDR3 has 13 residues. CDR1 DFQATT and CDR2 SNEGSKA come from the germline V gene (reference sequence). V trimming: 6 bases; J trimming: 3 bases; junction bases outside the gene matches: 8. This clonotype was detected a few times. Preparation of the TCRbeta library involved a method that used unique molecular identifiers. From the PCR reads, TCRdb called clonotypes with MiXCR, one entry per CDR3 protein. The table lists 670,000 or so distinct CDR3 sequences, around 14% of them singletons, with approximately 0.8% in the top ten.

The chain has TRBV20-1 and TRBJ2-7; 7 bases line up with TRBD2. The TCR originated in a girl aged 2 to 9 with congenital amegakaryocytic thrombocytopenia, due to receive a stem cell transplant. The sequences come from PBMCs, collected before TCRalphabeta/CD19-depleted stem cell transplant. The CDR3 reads CSAGGTSLYEQYF. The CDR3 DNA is TGCAGTGCGGGAGGGACCTCCCTCTACGAGCAGTACTTC.